Below are 30 T cell receptor beta chains sequenced from a single sample in a study of type 1 regulatory T cells. Study conclusions and caveats: Compared with non-Tr1 cells, Tr1 cells showed a narrower TCR repertoire.

MiXCR was run by TCRdb on the reads, yielding one entry per CDR3 protein. This sample yields 6,000 to 7,500 distinct CDR3 sequences, of which 33% are seen a single time; 25% belongs to the top ten. These receptors' targets are unknown. Sequenced material: cultured type 1 regulatory T (Tr1) cells, either the whole culture or a sorted fraction (not recorded which). The source is a human donor in good health.

The chain couples TRBV7-3 to TRBJ2-2; D gene ambiguous. Looked up from germline, CDR1 is SGHTA and CDR2 is FQGTGA. The CDR3 extends over 15 amino acids. Trimming took 1 base from V and 4 from J, leaving 10 bases between them. The CDR3 here is CASSLMAQITGELFF. CDR3 bases: TGTGCCAGCAGCTTAATGGCACAGATCACCGGGGAGCTGTTTTTT.

The chain employs TRBV3-1 and TRBJ2-1; the D gene is possibly TRBD2 (5 bases). Germline assignment: CDR1 LGHDT and CDR2 YNNKEL (reference sequence). CDR3 length equals 13 residues. V dropped 4 bases and J dropped 9 bases, with 13 bases sitting between them. The CDR3 is CASSLSGIGEQFF. DNA of the CDR3: TGTGCCAGCAGCCTATCCGGGATTGGTGAGCAGTTCTTC.

The chain links TRBV9 to TRBJ2-1; 9 bases match TRBD1. The length of the CDR3 is 15 residues. V shed 1 base and J 9 bases; nucleotides not matched to a gene: 8. Germline V gives CDR1 SGDLS, CDR2 YYNGEE. The CDR3 DNA follows: TGTGCCAGCAGCGTAACCGGGACAGGGCTCAGTGAGCAGTTCTTC. Translation: CASSVTGTGLSEQFF. Supplemented by reference TRBV9 and TRBJ2-1, the full variable domain reads DSGVTQTPKHLITATGQRVTLRCSPRSGDLSVYWYQQSLDQGLQFLIQYYNGEERAKGNILERFSAQQFPDLHSELNLSSLELGDSALYFCASSVTGTGLSEQFFGPGTRLTVL.

This clonotype was counted between two and nine times. The chain employs TRBV24-1 and TRBJ2-5, with 8 nucleotides matching TRBD2. This CDR3 contains 15 residues. Trimming removed 3 bases from V and 2 bases from J; junction bases left unmatched: 4. Looked up from germline, CDR1 is KGHDR and CDR2 is SFDVKD. The CDR3 DNA reads TGTGCCACCAGTGATCCCACTAGCGGACAAGAGACCCAGTACTTC. It specifies CATSDPTSGQETQYF.

V is TRBV7-2 and J is TRBJ1-3; a weak D match, TRBD1 (6 bases). The germline gives CDR1 SGHTA, CDR2 FQGNSA. V shed 5 bases and J shed 4 bases, with 12 bases lying between them. The CDR3 is made up of 14 amino acids. The CDR3 loop reads CASSPNRAGNTIYF. The DNA of the CDR3 is TGTGCCAGCAGCCCGAACAGGGCCGGAAACACCATATATTTT.

By sample share, this clonotype is medium-sized. J is TRBJ1-4 and V is TRBV11-2; 8 nucleotides line up with TRBD1. CDR1 is SGHAT, CDR2 FQNNGV, per germline. This CDR3 spans 14 amino acids. With 3 bases clipped from V and 7 bases from J, the junction kept 4 bases outside the gene matches. The CDR3: CASSFDRGGEKLFF. The DNA of the CDR3 is TGTGCCAGCAGCTTCGACAGGGGCGGTGAAAAACTGTTTTTT.

This clonotype was picked up a small number of times. This CDR3 is CSVRGQGADIQYF. The CDR3 DNA follows: TGCAGCGTTCGGGGACAGGGGGCCGACATTCAGTACTTC. The chain couples TRBV29-1 to TRBJ2-4; the match to TRBD1 covers 12 bases. CDR3 size: 13 residues. Germline assignment: CDR1 SQVTM and CDR2 ANQGSEA. V gave up 5 bases and J gave up 8 bases; unmatched junction bases: 4.

This clonotype appeared a few times. V gene TRBV27 combines with J gene TRBJ2-1; maybe TRBD1 (7 bases). From germline, CDR1 is MNHEY and CDR2 SMNVEV (reference sequence). The V end was cut by 5 bases, the J end by 7 bases, with 21 bases between. The CDR3 totals 16 residues. The CDR3 region is CASSPGLSRGVNEQFF. Written as DNA, the CDR3 is TGTGCCAGCAGTCCCGGACTAAGCAGGGGGGTGAATGAGCAGTTCTTC.

The chain carries TRBV20-1 and TRBJ2-3; the match to TRBD2 covers 10 bases. Looked up from germline, CDR1 is DFQATT and CDR2 is SNEGSKA (reference sequence). V shed 0 bases and J 7 bases; nucleotides not matched to a gene: 10. This CDR3 is built from 16 residues. In DNA, the CDR3 is TGCAGTGCTAGAGAAAGCGGGAGGGCCGGTAAGAATACGCAGTATTTT. The encoded protein is CSARESGRAGKNTQYF.

The rearrangement links TRBV19 to TRBJ1-1, with TRBD1 matching over 7 bases. Germline CDR1 is LNHDA and CDR2 is SQIVND (reference sequence). V lost 5 bases to trimming and J lost 1 base; unmatched junction nucleotides: 7. The length of the CDR3 is 15 residues. CDR3 nucleotides: TGTGCCAGTAGTCTCCGGACAGGTAAGAACACTGAAGCTTTCTTT. Protein: CASSLRTGKNTEAFF. The full variable domain, in which reference TRBV19 and TRBJ1-1 provide the parts outside the CDR3, is DGGITQSPKYLFRKEGQNVTLSCEQNLNHDAMYWYRQDPGQGLRLIYYSQIVNDFQKGDIAEGYSVSREKKESFPLTVTSAQKNPTAFYLCASSLRTGKNTEAFFGQGTRLTVV.

This clonotype appeared a few times. V and J are TRBV18 and TRBJ1-1; D is uncertain. The germline V gene has CDR1 KGHSH and CDR2 LQKENI. V lost 2 bases, J lost 1 base, and 14 bases lay in between. This CDR3 spans 16 amino acids. The CDR3 DNA follows: TGTGCCAGCTCACCAAGACGTGGGGAGGGGAACACTGAAGCTTTCTTT. Amino acids: CASSPRRGEGNTEAFF.

This clonotype was seen only a few times. The rearrangement uses TRBV30 and TRBJ2-1, with 10 bases fitting TRBD2. The germline gives CDR1 GTSNPN, CDR2 SVGIG (reference sequence). V dropped 3 bases and J dropped 5; count of bases not matched to a gene: 4. The CDR3 contains 14 residues. The CDR3, as DNA: TGTGCCTGGAGCCGGACTAGCGGAAACAATGAGCAGTTCTTC. Amino acid sequence: CAWSRTSGNNEQFF.

The chain links TRBV6-1 to TRBJ1-2; D call uncertain. This CDR3 spans 13 amino acids. Trimming left V 0 bases short and J 8 bases short, with 10 bases between. The germline V gene has CDR1 MNHNS and CDR2 SASEGT. CDR3 coding DNA: TGTGCCAGCAGTGAAGCCGAGACTTGGGGCTACACCTTC. This encodes CASSEAETWGYTF.

In its sample, this clonotype was seen once. The J gene is TRBJ2-5, the V gene TRBV5-1, with 11 bases identical to TRBD2. V trimming: 3 bases; J trimming: 3 bases; junction bases outside the gene matches: 7. Germline V gene data show CDR1 as SGHRS and CDR2 as YFSETQ. The CDR3 runs to 16 residues. The DNA of the CDR3 is TGCGCCAGCAGCTGGGGGCCGGGACTAGCGGAAGAGACCCAGTACTTC. Translation: CASSWGPGLAEETQYF.

This clonotype was counted only a few times. The chain employs TRBV7-9 and TRBJ2-5; D unresolved. CDR1 and CDR2 from the germline V gene are SEHNR and FQNEAQ (reference sequence). The CDR3 is made up of 12 amino acids. V lost 4 bases to trimming and J lost 5 bases, with 8 bases between them. CDR3 loop: CASSSLPETQYF. CDR3 coding DNA: TGTGCCAGCAGCTCCCTGCCGGAGACCCAGTACTTC.

In this sample, this clonotype turned up many times. The CDR3 DNA follows: TGTGCCAGCAGTCCGGGACTAGCGGGAACCGGGGAGCTGTTTTTT. The encoded protein is CASSPGLAGTGELFF. V gene TRBV6-1 combines with J gene TRBJ2-2; 13 positions match TRBD2. Germline CDR1 MNHNS, CDR2 SASEGT. J was trimmed by 5 bases and V by 5 bases; bases with no gene match: 2. The CDR3 has 15 residues.

The chain uses TRBV5-1 and TRBJ2-3; the D is unclear. The CDR3 runs 13 residues. Trimming took off 0 bases at V and 5 bases at J, with 7 bases between the two ends. CDR1 is SGHRS, CDR2 YFSETQ, per germline. The CDR3: CASSLAGRDTQYF. CDR3 nucleotide sequence: TGCGCCAGCAGCTTGGCGGGCAGAGATACGCAGTATTTT.

V gene TRBV18 combines with J gene TRBJ2-7, with 11 positions matching TRBD1. Germline values: CDR1 KGHSH, CDR2 LQKENI. V lost 5 bases and J lost 1; bases outside the gene matches: 4. This CDR3 is 15 amino acids long. Written as DNA, the CDR3 is TGTGCCAGCTCATGGACAGGGGGCGCATCCTACGAGCAGTACTTC. Translation: CASSWTGGASYEQYF.

In the case of this clonotype: This may come from a read error, since a much larger clone is one base off. The chain joins TRBV2 to TRBJ2-2; TRBD1 might be the D (6 bases). Germline loops: CDR1 SNHLY, CDR2 FYNNEI. CDR3 length: 13 amino acids. The CDR3, as DNA: TGTGCCAGCAGTGAACAGGGGCCCGGGGAGCCGTTTTTT. Translation: CASSEQGPGEPFF.

Ten or more counts support this clonotype. This rearrangement joins TRBV20-1 to TRBJ2-1, with 14 positions matching TRBD2. The CDR3 extends over 16 amino acids. V shed 2 bases, J shed 7 bases, and the junction held 7 bases outside the gene matches. Germline lookup yields CDR1 DFQATT and CDR2 SNEGSKA (reference sequence). As DNA, the CDR3 is TGCAGTGCTAGAAAGGGACTAGCGGGAGATAAGAATGAGCAGTTCTTC. As protein: CSARKGLAGDKNEQFF.

The V and J genes are TRBV7-4 and TRBJ2-7; weak D call: TRBD2 (5 bases). The germline V gene has CDR1 SGHVT and CDR2 SQSDAQ. V gave up 2 bases and J gave up 3 bases, with 8 bases separating them. This CDR3 contains 13 residues. CDR3 bases: TGTGCCAGCAGCTTACAACGGGACTACGAGCAGTACTTC. Its protein is CASSLQRDYEQYF. The entire variable domain, with the rest obtained from reference TRBV7-4 and TRBJ2-7, is as follows: GAGVSQSPRYKVAKRGRDVALRCDSISGHVTLYWYRQTLGQGSEVLTYSQSDAQRDKSGRPSGRFSAERPERSVSTLKIQRTEQGDSAVYLCASSLQRDYEQYFGPGTRLTVT.

With respect to this clonotype: One junction end disagrees with the germline gene, perhaps due to a read error. The chain couples TRBV18 to TRBJ1-1; D might be TRBD1 (6 bases). The CDR3 length is 14 residues. CDR1 is KGHSH, CDR2 LQKENI, per germline. The CDR3 DNA reads TGTGTCAGCTCACCGTTGGACAGCCGCCAGGCAGCTTTCTTT. Encoded protein: CVSSPLDSRQAAFF.

To note about this clonotype: A far larger clone is off by one base, so a read error is likely. The CDR3 here is CASSFGGSTYNEHFF. The CDR3 coding sequence is TGTGCCAGCAGCTTCGGCGGGAGCACCTACAATGAGCATTTCTTC. V gene TRBV5-6 combines with J gene TRBJ2-1; 7 nucleotides line up with TRBD2. This CDR3 region has 15 residues. Germline loops: CDR1 SGHDT, CDR2 YYEEEE.

This clonotype qualifies as medium-sized. V usage is TRBV5-1 and J usage is TRBJ2-7; D gene uncertain. This CDR3 is built from 12 residues. V was clipped by 4 bases and J by 6 bases, with 11 bases between them. Germline V gives CDR1 SGHRS, CDR2 YFSETQ. Here the CDR3 DNA reads TGCGCCAGCAGCCTCCCTTCTAGCGAGCAGTACTTC. Protein sequence: CASSLPSSEQYF.

This clonotype has a handful of counts. The chain combines TRBV24-1 with TRBJ2-2, with D perhaps TRBD1 (5 bases). V dropped 5 bases and J dropped 5 bases, with 17 bases sitting between them. CDR1 is KGHDR, CDR2 SFDVKD, per germline. This CDR3 region has 16 residues. The CDR3 region has the DNA TGTGCCACCAGTGGGCCGAAGGGGCTGGGAACCGGGGAGCTGTTTTTT. This encodes CATSGPKGLGTGELFF.

By share of the sample, this clonotype is medium-sized (0.01 to 0.1%). The chain combines TRBV3-1 with TRBJ2-7; the D is unclear. The germline V gene encodes CDR1 LGHDT and CDR2 YNNKEL (reference sequence). V lost 1 base, J lost 0 bases, and 19 bases lay in between. This CDR3 contains 18 residues. The CDR3, as DNA: TGTGCCAGCAGCCAAGTTGGCCCTTGGGGTACCGGCTCCTACGAGCAGTACTTC. It specifies CASSQVGPWGTGSYEQYF.

This chain uses TRBV20-1 with TRBJ2-5; TRBD2 might be the D (6 bases). CDR3 length: 13 residues. Looked up from germline, CDR1 is DFQATT and CDR2 is SNEGSKA (reference sequence). The V end was cut by 6 bases, the J end by 4 bases, with 15 bases between. The chain's CDR3 is CSARLGAGETQYF. As DNA, the CDR3 is TGCAGTGCCAGACTCGGAGCGGGAGAGACCCAGTACTTC.

This clonotype has ten or more counts. The chain joins TRBV5-6 to TRBJ1-4; 9 bases match TRBD1. Trimming at V came to 4 bases and at J to 7 bases, leaving 8 bases not matched to a gene. This CDR3 is 15 amino acids long. Germline CDR1 is SGHDT and CDR2 is YYEEEE. CDR3 nucleotide sequence: TGTGCCAGCAGCACCCGGGACAGGGTACTTGAAAAACTGTTTTTT. Protein sequence: CASSTRDRVLEKLFF. The variable domain in full, completed from reference TRBV5-6 and TRBJ1-4, reads DAGVTQSPTHLIKTRGQQVTLRCSPKSGHDTVSWYQQALGQGPQFIFQYYEEEERQRGNFPDRFSGHQFPNYSSELNVNALLLGDSALYLCASSTRDRVLEKLFFGSGTQLSVL.

About this clonotype itself: The junction does not match germline at one end; this may be a read error. The chain is built from TRBV5-1 and TRBJ2-5; TRBD2 matches at 11 bases. This CDR3 is 17 amino acids long. Germline V gene sequence: CDR1 SGHRS, CDR2 YFSETQ. The CDR3 nucleotides read TGCACCAGCAGCATCTGGCCCTTAGCGGGAGGGTTGAAGACCCAGTACTTC. Its protein is CTSSIWPLAGGLKTQYF.

In the case of this clonotype: A far larger clone is just one base off, so this is likely a read error. The gene calls are TRBV4-3 and TRBJ2-3; D may match TRBD1 or TRBD2 (5 bases each). Deletions cut 1 base from V and 14 bases from J, with 28 bases between. This CDR3 is built from 17 residues. CDR1 is LGHNA and CDR2 is YSLEER in the germline V gene. The CDR3 sequence: CASSQVLGTVNTGELYF. The CDR3 region has the DNA TGCGCCAGCAGCCAAGTTCTCGGGACGGTAAACACCGGGGAGCTGTATTTT.